This T cell receptor (beta chain) was captured in a study of neurological immune-mediated disorders. CDR3 length equals 16 residues. Germline CDR1 SGHRS, CDR2 YFSETQ. The V gene lost 0 bases and the J gene lost 0 bases, with 12 bases spanning the gap. This clonotype was detected many times. Synthesis of cDNA used 5'RACE (with 10-nucleotide random UMIs). TCRdb recomputed calls from the 5' RACE reads with MiXCR, one row per CDR3 protein. The data hold some 70,000 distinct CDR3 sequences, with nearly 3.5% observed a single time. The source of this sequence is a middle-aged man with multiple sclerosis. Specimen: PBMCs. The chain joins TRBV5-1 to TRBJ1-1; D is perhaps TRBD1 (5 bases). The CDR3 sequence: CASSLARGGVNTEAFF. The DNA of the CDR3 is TGCGCCAGCAGCTTGGCGAGGGGTGGAGTGAACACTGAAGCTTTCTTT.